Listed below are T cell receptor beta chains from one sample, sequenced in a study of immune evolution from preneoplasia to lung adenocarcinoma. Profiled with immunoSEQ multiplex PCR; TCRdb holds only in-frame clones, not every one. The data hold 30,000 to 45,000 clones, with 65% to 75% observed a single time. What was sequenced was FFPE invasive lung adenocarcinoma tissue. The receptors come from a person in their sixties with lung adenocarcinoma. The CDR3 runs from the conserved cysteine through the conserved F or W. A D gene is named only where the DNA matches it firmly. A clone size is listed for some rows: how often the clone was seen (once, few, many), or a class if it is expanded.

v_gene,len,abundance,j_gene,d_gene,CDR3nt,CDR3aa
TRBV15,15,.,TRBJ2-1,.,TGTGCCACCAGCAGTCTCGGACAAGTTCGTGATGAGCAGTTCTTC,CATSSLGQVRDEQFF
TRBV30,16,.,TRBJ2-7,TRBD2,TGTGCCACAACCCCCCTAGCGGGAGGGCTAGGGGACGAGCAGTACTTC,CATTPLAGGLGDEQYF
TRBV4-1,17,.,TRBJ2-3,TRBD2,TGCGCCAGCAGCCAAGGGTCGGGCGGGAGAAACCTACATACGCAGTATTTT,CASSQGSGGRNLHTQYF
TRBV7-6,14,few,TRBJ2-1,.,TGTGCCAGCAGCTTATTTCAAGGAGATAATGAGCAGTTCTTC,CASSLFQGDNEQFF
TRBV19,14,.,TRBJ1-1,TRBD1,TGTGCCAGTGGAGGGGACAGGGTGAACACTGAAGCTTTCTTT,CASGGDRVNTEAFF
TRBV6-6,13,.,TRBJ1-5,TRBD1,TGTGCCAGCACAACAGGGGCCAATCAGCCCCAGCATTTT,CASTTGANQPQHF
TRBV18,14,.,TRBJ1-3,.,TGTGCCAGCTCACCAGGCCTCTCTGGAAACACCATATATTTT,CASSPGLSGNTIYF
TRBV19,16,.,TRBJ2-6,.,TGTGCCAGTAGCCCAGGACGGATCTCTGGGGCCAACGTCCTGACTTTC,CASSPGRISGANVLTF
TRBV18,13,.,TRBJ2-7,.,TGTGCCAGCTCTCCCAATGGAGCACGGGAGCAGTACTTC,CASSPNGAREQYF
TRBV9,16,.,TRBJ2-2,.,TGTGCCAGCAGCCTTACCAGCACACAGGGAAGCCGGGAGCTGTTTTTT,CASSLTSTQGSRELFF
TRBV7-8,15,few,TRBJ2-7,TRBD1,TGTGCCAGCAGCTTAGGGACAGGGACAACCTACGAGCAGTACTTC,CASSLGTGTTYEQYF
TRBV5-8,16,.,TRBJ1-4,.,TGTGCCAGCAGCTTGCCTGGGGCAGGACCAAATGAAAAACTGTTTTTT,CASSLPGAGPNEKLFF
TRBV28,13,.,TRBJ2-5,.,TGTGCCAGCACAAGGGGGGACAGCTTTCGGGTCCACTTC,CASTRGDSFRVHF
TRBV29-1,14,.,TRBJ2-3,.,TGCAGCGTTGATGTTCCGCATCGGATGGATACGCAGTATTTT,CSVDVPHRMDTQYF
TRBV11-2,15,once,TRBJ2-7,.,TGTGCCAGCAGCTTAAGGACAGCCCCCACATCCGAGCAGTACTTC,CASSLRTAPTSEQYF
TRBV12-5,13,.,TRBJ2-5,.,TGTGCTAGTGGTTTGTTAGCAACAGAGACCCAGTACTTC,CASGLLATETQYF
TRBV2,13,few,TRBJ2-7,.,TGTGCCAGCAGCCTCGGGGACGGGAAAAAGCAGTACTTC,CASSLGDGKKQYF
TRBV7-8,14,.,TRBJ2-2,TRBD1,TGTGCCAGCAGCTCGGACAGGGTCACCGGGGAGCTGTTTTTT,CASSSDRVTGELFF
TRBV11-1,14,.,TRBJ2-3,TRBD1,TGTGCCAGCAGCTGGGACAGGGCGCAGGATACGCAGTATTTT,CASSWDRAQDTQYF
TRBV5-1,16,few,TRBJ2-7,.,TGCGCCAGCAGCTTGGGGGCTGGGGGCGGCTCCTACGAGCAGTACTTC,CASSLGAGGGSYEQYF
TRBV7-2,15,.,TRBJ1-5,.,TGTGCCAGCAGTTGGGACTTAGCCGTTGGTCAGCCCCAGCATTTT,CASSWDLAVGQPQHF
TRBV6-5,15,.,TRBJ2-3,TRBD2,TGTGCCAGCAGGCGTAGCGGGACATACACAGATACGCAGTATTTT,CASRRSGTYTDTQYF
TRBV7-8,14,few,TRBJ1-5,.,TGTGCCAGCAGCGGAGGGACACTGGGTCAGCCCCAGCATTTT,CASSGGTLGQPQHF
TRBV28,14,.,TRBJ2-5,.,TGTGCCAGCATCGGTAGACAGATCCAAGAGACCCAGTACTTC,CASIGRQIQETQYF
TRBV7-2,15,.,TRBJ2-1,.,TGTGCCAGCAGCGCCGGGACACTTGTTAACAATGAGCAGTTCTTC,CASSAGTLVNNEQFF
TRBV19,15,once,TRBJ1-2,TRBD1,TGTGCCAGTAGTATAGCTCAGGGGGCTCTCTATGGCTACACCTTC,CASSIAQGALYGYTF
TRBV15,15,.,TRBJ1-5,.,TGTGCCACCAGCAGAGATAATTCAGGCGGGCAGCCCCAGCATTTT,CATSRDNSGGQPQHF
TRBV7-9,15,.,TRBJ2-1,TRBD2,TGTGCCAGCAGCGAAGGGGATAGCGGGGTCAATGAGCAGTTCTTC,CASSEGDSGVNEQFF
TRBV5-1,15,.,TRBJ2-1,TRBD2,TGCGCCAGCAGCTTGTCCAGCGGGGGTTACAATGAGCAGTTCTTC,CASSLSSGGYNEQFF
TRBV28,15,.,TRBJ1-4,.,TGTGCCAGCAGTATCCTCACAGGGAATAATGAAAAACTGTTTTTT,CASSILTGNNEKLFF
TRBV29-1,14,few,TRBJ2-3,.,TGCAGCGTTGAAGATAGCAGGGCTCCAGATACGCAGTATTTT,CSVEDSRAPDTQYF
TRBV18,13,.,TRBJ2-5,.,TGTGCCAGCTCACTTACATTCCAAGAGACCCAGTACTTC,CASSLTFQETQYF
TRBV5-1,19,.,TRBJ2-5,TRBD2,TGCGCCAGCAGCTTTCTATACTGGACTAGCGGGAAGTTCCAAGAGACCCAGTACTTC,CASSFLYWTSGKFQETQYF
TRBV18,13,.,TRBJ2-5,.,TGTGCCAGCTCACCAAACCTTCAAGAGACCCAGTACTTC,CASSPNLQETQYF
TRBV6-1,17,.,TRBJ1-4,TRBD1,TGTGCCAGCAGTGAAAGGGAGTGGGCAGGGGGCGGTGAAAAACTGTTTTTT,CASSEREWAGGGEKLFF
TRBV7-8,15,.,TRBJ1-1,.,TGTGCCAGCAGCTACCACATGGACATGAACACTGAAGCTTTCTTT,CASSYHMDMNTEAFF
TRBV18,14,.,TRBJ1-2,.,TGTGCCAGCTCACCAGCGACAGGAGATCCTGACTACACCTTC,CASSPATGDPDYTF
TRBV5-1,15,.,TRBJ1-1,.,TGCGCCAGCAGCTTGGCCCTACCGGGGGACACTGAAGCTTTCTTT,CASSLALPGDTEAFF
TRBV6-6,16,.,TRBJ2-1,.,TGTGCCAGCAGTTACAGGGGGAGTCTATTCTACAATGAGCAGTTCTTC,CASSYRGSLFYNEQFF
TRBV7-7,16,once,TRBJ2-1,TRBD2,TGTGCTAGCAGCCGTAGCGGGGCAATCTCCTACAATGAGCAGTTCTTC,CASSRSGAISYNEQFF
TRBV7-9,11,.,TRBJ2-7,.,TGTGCCAGCAGCCAAAATCTAGAGCAGTACTTC,CASSQNLEQYF
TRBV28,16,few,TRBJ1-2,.,TGTGCCAGTGGCGGCGGCTTAAGGTTGGGTAACTATGGCTACACCTTC,CASGGGLRLGNYGYTF
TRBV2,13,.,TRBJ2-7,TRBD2,TGTGCCAGCAGTGGGGCGGGAGGGAGCGAGCAGTACTTC,CASSGAGGSEQYF
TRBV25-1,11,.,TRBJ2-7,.,TGTGCCAGCAGTGACTTCACCGAGCAGTACTTC,CASSDFTEQYF
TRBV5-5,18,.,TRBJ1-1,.,TGTGCCAGCAGCTTCCCGGACGGCGGACGGCAGCGGGGCACTGAAGCTTTCTTT,CASSFPDGGRQRGTEAFF
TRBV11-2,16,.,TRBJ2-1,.,TGTGCCAGCAGCTTAATCTGGGCTAGCGCATACAATGAGCAGTTCTTC,CASSLIWASAYNEQFF
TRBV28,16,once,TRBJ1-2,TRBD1,TGTGCCAGCAGTTTCCCGTCGACAGGGCTCAACTATGGCTACACCTTC,CASSFPSTGLNYGYTF
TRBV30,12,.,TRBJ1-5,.,TGTGCCTGGTTTGCAACGCGGCAGCCCCAGCATTTT,CAWFATRQPQHF
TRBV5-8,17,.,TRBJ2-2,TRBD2,TGTGCCAGCAGCAAAGTGATGACTAGCGGTAACACCGGGGAGCTGTTTTTT,CASSKVMTSGNTGELFF
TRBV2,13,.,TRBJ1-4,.,TGTGCCAGCAGTCGGGATTATAATGAAAAACTGTTTTTT,CASSRDYNEKLFF
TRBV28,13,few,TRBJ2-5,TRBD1,TGTGCCAGCAGGGGACAGGCCGAAGAGACCCAGTACTTC,CASRGQAEETQYF
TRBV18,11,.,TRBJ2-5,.,TGTGCCAGCTCACAACAAGAGACCCAGTACTTC,CASSQQETQYF
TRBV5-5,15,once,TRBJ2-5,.,TGTGCCAGCAGCTTGGTGCCAGGGGCCCAAGAGACCCAGTACTTC,CASSLVPGAQETQYF
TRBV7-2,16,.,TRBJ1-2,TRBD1,TGTGCCAGCAGCCGATTAGACAGGGGGATTAACTATGGCTACACCTTC,CASSRLDRGINYGYTF
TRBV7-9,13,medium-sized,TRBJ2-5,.,TGTGCCAGCAGCTTATCTGGGGGGGAGACCCAGTACTTC,CASSLSGGETQYF